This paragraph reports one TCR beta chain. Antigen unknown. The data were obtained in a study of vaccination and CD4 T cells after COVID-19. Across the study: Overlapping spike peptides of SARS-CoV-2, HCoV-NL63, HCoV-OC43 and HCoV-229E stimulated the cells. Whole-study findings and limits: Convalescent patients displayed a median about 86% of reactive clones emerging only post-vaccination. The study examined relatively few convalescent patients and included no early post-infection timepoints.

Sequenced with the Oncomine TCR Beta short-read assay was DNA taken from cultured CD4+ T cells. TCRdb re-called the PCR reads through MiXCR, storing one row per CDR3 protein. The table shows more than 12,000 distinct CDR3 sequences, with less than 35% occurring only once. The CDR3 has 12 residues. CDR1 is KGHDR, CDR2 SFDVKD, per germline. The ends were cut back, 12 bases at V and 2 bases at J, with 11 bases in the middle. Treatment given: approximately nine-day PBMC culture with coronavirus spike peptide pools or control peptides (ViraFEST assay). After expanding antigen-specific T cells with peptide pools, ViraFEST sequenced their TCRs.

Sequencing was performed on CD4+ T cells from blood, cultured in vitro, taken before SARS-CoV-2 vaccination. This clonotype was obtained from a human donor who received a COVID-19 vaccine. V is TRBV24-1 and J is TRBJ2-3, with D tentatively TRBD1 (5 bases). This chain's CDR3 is CAPDRFTDTQYF. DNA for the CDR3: TGTGCCCCAGACAGATTCACAGATACGCAGTATTTT.